This TCR beta chain was retrieved from a study of Graves' ophthalmopathy and Graves' hyperthyroidism. In its sample, this clonotype was seen many times. Its antigen is not identified. The CDR3 sequence is 15 residues long. Looked up from germline, CDR1 is MNHEY and CDR2 is SVGAGI. V was pared by 7 bases and J by 1 base, with 4 bases of the junction left unmatched. Study results and limitations: This model predicted ophthalmopathy progression (sensitivity around 71%, specificity 72.22%).

None of the included patients had other autoimmune diseases, uncontrolled infections, pregnancy or lactation, as these led to exclusion. The authors amplified TCR beta CDR3 regions from RNA transcripts. The authors performed first-round RT-PCR with HTBI primers and then a second-round multiplex PCR. Each CDR3 protein is one row after TCRdb ran MiXCR on the multiplex PCR reads. The sample shows some 390,000 distinct CDR3 sequences, approximately 16% of them seen only once. V and J are TRBV6-5 and TRBJ2-5; 12 bases are shared with TRBD2. Sequences were obtained from peripheral blood. The source of this sequence is a woman aged 18-29 years with Graves' ophthalmopathy. Here the CDR3 reads CASIPSGGVQETQYF. CDR3 sequence (DNA): TGTGCCAGCATCCCTAGCGGGGGGGTCCAAGAGACCCAGTACTTC.